The source of this TCR beta chain is a study of T cell responses to AZD1222 COVID-19 vaccine. Findings of the study overall: Reports say nearly half of spike-specific TCRs go after unmutated variant regions.

Details on this clone: Its antigen is not known.

Some clones are missing from TCRdb's copy, which holds only in-frame ones; the method was immunoSEQ multiplex PCR. The table has 50,000 to 70,000 clones, 80% to 90% seen once. This CDR3 is 14 amino acids long. The V end was cut by 1 base, the J end by 4 bases, with 10 bases between. Germline V gives CDR1 LGHDT, CDR2 YNNKEL (reference sequence). The V and J genes are TRBV3-1 (or the pseudogene TRBV3-2) and TRBJ1-2; D gene unclear. The TCR was taken from an adult who received the AZD1222 COVID-19 vaccine. The material was peripheral blood, obtained 28 days after the second AZD1222 dose. CDR3 sequence reads: CASSQVLGVYGYTF. The CDR3 nucleotides are TGTGCCAGCAGCCAAGTTCTAGGAGTCTATGGCTACACCTTC.